This TCR beta chain was sequenced during a study of spatial heterogeneity in lung cancer. Time point of the sample: sample taken at primary tumor resection. Whole RNA obtained from tumor, nontumor lung or frozen PBMC underwent sequencing without sorting. The CDR3 is 14 residues long. Unmatched junction bases numbered 5, after V lost 5 bases and J lost 6 bases. Germline V lookup: CDR1 LNHDA, CDR2 SQIVND (reference sequence). Using its own MiXCR run on the 5' RACE reads, TCRdb lists one record per CDR3 protein. The sample has about 85,000 distinct CDR3 sequences, under 25% seen once. This clonotype was obtained from a male donor with early-stage non-small cell lung cancer. The sample consisted of PBMCs, taken at surgery. The rearrangement joins TRBV19 to TRBJ1-5, with 9 bases lining up with TRBD1. The CDR3, as DNA: TGTGCCAGTAGTCAACAGGGGGCACGTCAGCCCCAGCATTTT. Translation: CASSQQGARQPQHF. The variable domain in full, with the rest retrieved from reference TRBV19 and TRBJ1-5, is DGGITQSPKYLFRKEGQNVTLSCEQNLNHDAMYWYRQDPGQGLRLIYYSQIVNDFQKGDIAEGYSVSREKKESFPLTVTSAQKNPTAFYLCASSQQGARQPQHFGDGTRLSIL.